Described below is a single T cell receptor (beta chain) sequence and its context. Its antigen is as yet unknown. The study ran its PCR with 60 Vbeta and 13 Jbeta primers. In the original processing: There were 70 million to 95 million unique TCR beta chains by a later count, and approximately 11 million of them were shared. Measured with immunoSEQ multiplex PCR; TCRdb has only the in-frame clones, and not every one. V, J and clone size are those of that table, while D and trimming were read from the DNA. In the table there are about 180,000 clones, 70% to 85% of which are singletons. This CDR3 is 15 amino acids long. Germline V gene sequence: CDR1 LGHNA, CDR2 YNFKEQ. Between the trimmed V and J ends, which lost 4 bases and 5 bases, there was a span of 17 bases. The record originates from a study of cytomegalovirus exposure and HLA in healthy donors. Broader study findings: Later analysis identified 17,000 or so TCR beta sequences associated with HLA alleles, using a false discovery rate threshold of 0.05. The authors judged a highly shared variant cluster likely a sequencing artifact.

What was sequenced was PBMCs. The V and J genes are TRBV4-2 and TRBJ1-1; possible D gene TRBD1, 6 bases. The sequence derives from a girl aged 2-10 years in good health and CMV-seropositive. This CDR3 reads CASSRDKGEGTEAFF. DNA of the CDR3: TGTGCCAGCAGCCGAGATAAGGGGGAGGGTACTGAAGCTTTCTTT.